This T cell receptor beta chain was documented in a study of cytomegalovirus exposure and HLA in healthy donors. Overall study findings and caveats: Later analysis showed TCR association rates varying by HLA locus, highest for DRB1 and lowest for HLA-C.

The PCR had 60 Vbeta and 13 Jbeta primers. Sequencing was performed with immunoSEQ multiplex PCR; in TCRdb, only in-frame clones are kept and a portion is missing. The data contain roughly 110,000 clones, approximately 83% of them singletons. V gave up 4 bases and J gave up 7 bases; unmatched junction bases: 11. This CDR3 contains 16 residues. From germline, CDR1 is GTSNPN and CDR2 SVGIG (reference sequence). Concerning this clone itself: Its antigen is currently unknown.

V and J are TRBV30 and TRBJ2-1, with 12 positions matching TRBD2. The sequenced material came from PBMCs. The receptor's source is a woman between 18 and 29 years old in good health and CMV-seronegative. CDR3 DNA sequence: TGTGCCTGGACCGCGTGGCTAGCGGGGGGGCGGAATGAGCAGTTCTTC. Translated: CAWTAWLAGGRNEQFF.